A selection of T cell receptor beta chains follows, all from one sample in a study of control samples from healthy donors and cancer patients. Measured with immunoSEQ multiplex PCR; TCRdb has only the in-frame clones, and not every one. The sample includes around 150,000 clones, roughly 94% of them seen just once. The sequencing sample was made of PBMCs. Every receptor here comes from a man aged 60-69 years with colorectal cancer. The CDR3 runs from the conserved cysteine through the conserved F or W.

TRBV5-1,TRBJ1-1,CASSLGQGATEAFF
TRBV2,TRBJ2-5,CASGGRAETQYF
TRBV5-6,TRBJ1-1,CASSWRDSLNTEAFF
TRBV2,TRBJ1-5,CASSDGRGGSNQPQHF
TRBV7-2,TRBJ1-4,CASSLEFATNEKLFF
TRBV5-1,TRBJ1-1,CASSLSNTEAFF
TRBV19,TRBJ2-7,CASSPPTGKYYEQYF
TRBV5-6,TRBJ2-7,CASSSQRSGGAPYEQYF
TRBV9,TRBJ1-3,CASSSRGHGMGGNTIYF
TRBV19,TRBJ1-5,CASSIYGTGGYQPQHF
TRBV18,TRBJ1-1,CASSPRQGGDTEAFF
TRBV5-6,TRBJ2-2,CASSLAAGGELFF
TRBV10-2,TRBJ2-2,CASRETGTGELFF
TRBV19,TRBJ2-1,CATRKGLASEQFF
TRBV10-3,TRBJ1-2,CAISEKTGGVYGYTF
TRBV30,TRBJ2-7,CAWSKQGPYEQYF
TRBV27,TRBJ1-6,CASTRTGANSPLHF
TRBV3-1/TRBV3-2,TRBJ2-3,CASSFATQGVGTDTQYF
TRBV9,TRBJ2-2,CASNQGGPASRGGELFF